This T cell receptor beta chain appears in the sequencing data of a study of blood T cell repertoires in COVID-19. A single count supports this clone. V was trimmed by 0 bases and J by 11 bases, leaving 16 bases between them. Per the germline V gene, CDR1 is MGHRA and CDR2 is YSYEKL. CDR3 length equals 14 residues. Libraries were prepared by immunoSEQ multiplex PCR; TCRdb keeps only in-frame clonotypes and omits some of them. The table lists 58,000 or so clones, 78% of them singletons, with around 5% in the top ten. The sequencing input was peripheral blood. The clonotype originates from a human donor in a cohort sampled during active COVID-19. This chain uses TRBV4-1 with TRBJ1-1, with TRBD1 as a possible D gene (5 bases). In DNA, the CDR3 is TGCGCCAGCAGCCAAGAAGGGACTGGGGGGGTGGCTTTCTTT. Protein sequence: CASSQEGTGGVAFF.